Each of the 21 T cell receptor beta chains below was sequenced from the same sample in a study of CD8 T cells in ankylosing spondylitis. TCRdb re-derived calls from the 5' RACE reads in MiXCR, one entry per CDR3 protein. The repertoire holds 200,000 to 250,000 distinct CDR3 sequences, with about 10% as singletons. Sequenced input: blood, either unsorted or a sorted T cell fraction (not recorded which). These receptors came from a male donor with ankylosing spondylitis or in good health (not recorded which).

Concerning this clonotype itself: Germline is not matched at one junction end, which may reflect a read error. The chain is built from TRBV7-3 and TRBJ2-2; maybe TRBD2 (6 bases). CDR1 is SGHTA and CDR2 is FQGTGA in the germline V gene. The CDR3 spans 14 residues. CDR3 region: CASSLLAGTGEPFF. The CDR3 coding sequence is TGTGCCAGCAGCTTACTGGCGGGGACCGGGGAGCCGTTTTTT.

This clonotype was detected only a few times. The CDR3 DNA follows: TGCGCCAGCAGCTTGCCGGCGGCTGGGGAGCAGTTCTTC. Amino acid sequence: CASSLPAAGEQFF. V is TRBV5-1 and J is TRBJ2-1; no reliable D call. CDR3 length: 13 amino acids. Trimming cost V 1 base and J 10 bases, with 12 bases left between them. In germline, CDR1 is SGHRS, CDR2 YFSETQ.

This clonotype was counted at least ten times. V gene TRBV12-3 or TRBV12-4 combines with J gene TRBJ2-1, with 8 bases identical to TRBD2. V gave up 3 bases and J gave up 10 bases; unmatched junction bases: 2. The CDR3 is made up of 12 amino acids. CDR3 sequence reads: CASSFIAGEQFF. The CDR3 DNA reads TGTGCCAGCAGTTTTATAGCGGGGGAGCAGTTCTTC.

The chain has TRBV6-2 or TRBV6-3 and TRBJ2-1, with D perhaps TRBD2 (5 bases). Trimming removed 7 bases from V and 8 bases from J, with 15 bases in between. The CDR3 runs 13 residues. CDR1 is MNHEY, CDR2 SVGEGT, per germline. The CDR3 DNA is TGTGCCAGCAATGTGGGAGACTCAGATGAGCAGTTCTTC. Translated, it gives CASNVGDSDEQFF.

This clonotype was picked up a small number of times. The chain employs TRBV28 and TRBJ2-3; 12 nucleotides match TRBD1. The CDR3 length is 16 residues. V dropped 5 bases and J dropped 5; count of bases not matched to a gene: 8. Germline-derived CDR1 and CDR2 are MDHEN and SYDVKM. The CDR3 reads CASSTPGQGAGDTQYF. In DNA form, the CDR3 reads TGTGCCAGCAGTACCCCGGGACAGGGGGCCGGAGATACGCAGTATTTT.

This clonotype showed up many times. This chain uses TRBV6-5 with TRBJ1-2, with D possibly TRBD1 on 5 matching bases. This CDR3 region has 16 residues. V lost 2 bases, J lost 3 bases, and 16 bases lay in between. In germline, CDR1 is MNHEY, CDR2 SVGAGI. This chain's CDR3 is CASSYRGVRDYYGYTF. The CDR3, as DNA: TGTGCCAGCAGTTACCGTGGTGTTAGGGACTACTATGGCTACACCTTC.

In its sample, this clonotype was seen a few times. The rearrangement joins TRBV24-1 to TRBJ2-1, with 8 positions matching TRBD1. CDR3 size: 11 residues. The junction had 4 bases not matched to a gene; V was cut back by 4 bases and J by 15 bases. CDR1 is KGHDR and CDR2 is SFDVKD in the germline V gene. The CDR3 sequence is CATSDGQGGFF. The CDR3 DNA follows: TGTGCCACCAGTGACGGACAGGGTGGGTTCTTC.

This clonotype appeared many times. The chain joins TRBV4-2 to TRBJ2-7, with TRBD1 matching over 9 bases. CDR3 length: 17 amino acids. V trimming: 0 bases; J trimming: 2 bases; junction bases outside the gene matches: 8. CDR1 LGHNA and CDR2 YNFKEQ come from the germline V gene. CDR3 nucleotides: TGTGCCAGCAGCCAAGAACAGGGGGCTACCGTTACCTACGAGCAGTACTTC. As protein: CASSQEQGATVTYEQYF.

This clonotype was recorded many times. This rearrangement joins TRBV15 to TRBJ2-7; 9 bases agree with TRBD1. Germline values: CDR1 LNHNV, CDR2 YYDKDF (reference sequence). This CDR3 is 15 amino acids long. With V trimmed by 0 bases and J by 5 bases, 5 bases remained unmatched. CDR3 protein: CATSRDTGGLNEQYF. The CDR3 region has the DNA TGTGCCACCAGCAGAGATACAGGGGGCTTGAACGAGCAGTACTTC.

This clonotype was counted ten times or more. The chain couples TRBV12-3 or TRBV12-4 to TRBJ1-2; D remains ambiguous. The germline V and J ends were trimmed by 8 bases and 4 bases, with 14 bases remaining between them. The CDR3 runs 13 residues. The CDR3 DNA is TGTGCCAGCCTATCTCAGGCGGGCTATGGCTACACCTTC. Translation gives CASLSQAGYGYTF.

This clonotype was recorded many times. This chain links TRBV7-2 with TRBJ1-2, with D hard to call. There are 14 residues in the CDR3. Germline V lookup: CDR1 SGHTA, CDR2 FQGNSA. The V end was cut by 1 base, the J end by 7 bases, with 13 bases between. This CDR3 reads CASSLDSDSSGYTF. The CDR3 DNA follows: TGTGCCAGCAGCTTAGACAGTGACTCGTCTGGCTACACCTTC.

This clonotype was picked up many times. This chain joins TRBV7-8 and TRBJ1-1, with a tentative D call TRBD1 (6 bases). CDR3 length: 13 amino acids. Trimming took 5 bases from V and 7 from J, leaving 14 bases between them. Germline V gene data show CDR1 as SGHVS and CDR2 as FQNEAQ. CDR3 in amino acids: CASSPRDKNEAFF. CDR3 in DNA: TGTGCCAGCAGCCCGAGGGACAAAAATGAAGCTTTCTTT.

This clonotype has a count of ten or more. This sequence joins TRBV7-8 and TRBJ2-2, with D perhaps being TRBD1 or TRBD2 (6 bases each). This CDR3 has 16 amino acids. Germline V CDR1 and CDR2: SGHVS, FQNEAQ. The V end was cut by 1 base, the J end by 5 bases, with 14 bases between. The CDR3 coding sequence is TGTGCCAGCAGCTTAGTATGGGGGGCCGTGACCGGGGAGCTGTTTTTT. This codes for CASSLVWGAVTGELFF. The full variable domain, with the rest looked up from reference TRBV7-8 and TRBJ2-2, is GAGVSQSPRYKVAKRGQDVALRCDPISGHVSLFWYQQALGQGPEFLTYFQNEAQLDKSGLPSDRFFAERPEGSVSTLKIQRTQQEDSAVYLCASSLVWGAVTGELFFGEGSRLTVL.

This clonotype was counted a few times. This chain joins TRBV12-3 or TRBV12-4 and TRBJ1-1; unclear D gene. Between the trimmed V and J ends, which lost 6 bases and 1 base, there was a span of 9 bases. The length of the CDR3 is 13 residues. In DNA form, the CDR3 reads TGTGCCAGCAGGTTGATGTGGAACACTGAAGCTTTCTTT. As protein: CASRLMWNTEAFF.

This clonotype has at least ten counts. The chain links TRBV6-5 to TRBJ1-1, with no clear D. The CDR3 consists of 13 residues. Trimming pared 0 bases from V and 5 bases from J, leaving 7 bases between. The germline V gene encodes CDR1 MNHEY and CDR2 SVGAGI. The CDR3 reads CASSYSASTEAFF. The CDR3 DNA is TGTGCCAGCAGTTACTCGGCCAGTACTGAAGCTTTCTTT.

Remarks on this clonotype: This could be a read error, since a much larger clone is one nucleotide away. The V and J genes are TRBV3-1 and TRBJ2-3; TRBD1 or TRBD2 may be the D gene (5 bases each). There are 17 residues in the CDR3. Germline loops: CDR1 LGHDT, CDR2 YNNKEL (reference sequence). The CDR3: CACSQGPGPLTMDTQYF. CDR3 sequence (DNA): TGTGCCTGCAGCCAGGGACCGGGACCCCTAACAATGGATACGCAGTATTTT.

This clonotype was detected ten times or more. The chain couples TRBV27 to TRBJ1-5; 12 bases map to TRBD1. The V segment lost 6 bases and the J segment 6 bases; nucleotides outside the gene matches: 6. Germline-derived CDR1 and CDR2 are MNHEY and SMNVEV (reference sequence). The CDR3 is 15 amino acids. CDR3 nucleotide sequence: TGTGCCAGCAGCCCGGGGACAGGGGGCGGTCAGCCCCAGCATTTT. Encoded protein: CASSPGTGGGQPQHF.

This clonotype was seen ten or more times. The chain recombines TRBV9 with TRBJ2-7, with 7 nucleotides matching TRBD2. This CDR3 comprises 14 residues. V gave up 4 bases and J gave up 5 bases; unmatched junction bases: 9. Per the germline V gene, CDR1 is SGDLS and CDR2 is YYNGEE. The CDR3 DNA is TGTGCCAGCAGCCCACGCAGCGGGAATCACGAGCAGTACTTC. Translation gives CASSPRSGNHEQYF.

This clonotype was observed many times. The chain employs TRBV20-1 and TRBJ1-2; TRBD1 aligns across 7 bases. The CDR3 sequence is 14 residues long. V lost 6 bases, J lost 5 bases, and 12 bases stayed unmatched. Per the germline V gene, CDR1 is DFQATT and CDR2 is SNEGSKA (reference sequence). The CDR3 spells CSAKGRQGYYGYTF. The CDR3 DNA is TGCAGTGCCAAGGGTCGACAGGGTTATTATGGCTACACCTTC.

This clonotype was counted at least ten times. This chain links TRBV5-1 with TRBJ2-1, with 9 positions matching TRBD2. CDR3 size: 13 residues. Germline CDR1 reads SGHRS; CDR2 reads YFSETQ. V dropped 7 bases and J dropped 6; count of bases not matched to a gene: 5. CDR3 sequence reads: CASAGTSPNEQFF. The DNA for the CDR3 is TGCGCCAGCGCCGGGACTAGCCCCAATGAGCAGTTCTTC.

The chain uses TRBV19 and TRBJ1-1; tentative D call: TRBD1 (5 bases). Trimming pared 4 bases from V and 3 bases from J, leaving 12 bases between. Germline V gene lookup returns CDR1 LNHDA and CDR2 SQIVND (reference sequence). This CDR3 contains 14 residues. The CDR3 bases are TGTGCCAGTAGTAACCTGGCGGGGGACACTGAAGCTTTCTTT. This translates into CASSNLAGDTEAFF.